A selection of T cell receptor beta chains follows, all from one sample in a study of T cell repertoires in cytomegalovirus infection. These receptors have no known antigen. TCRdb recomputed calls from the reads with MiXCR, one row per CDR3 protein. The sample yields 640,000 or so distinct CDR3 sequences, around a third seen once. The sample was cultured PBMCs, taken from culture after CMV antigen stimulation. The receptors stem from a human donor in good health (CMV status not recorded). Some clones in this sample may be carry-over from other donors' samples. Both conserved end residues are part of each CDR3. A D gene is named only where the DNA matches it firmly. Not every row has a clone size; where given, it reads once, few, many or a size class.

d_call	clone_size	v_call	j_call	cdr3_nt	cdr3_aa
NA	few	TRBV7-2	TRBJ2-5	TGTGCCAGCAGCTTAGTCTTCGGGGGTCGGGAGACCCAGTACTTC	CASSLVFGGRETQYF
NA	few	TRBV10-3	TRBJ2-4	TGTGCCATCAGTCCCCAGACTAAAAACATTCAGTACTTC	CAISPQTKNIQYF
TRBD1	NA	TRBV27	TRBJ1-2	TGTGCCAGCAGTCTCGGGACAGGGCTTTGGGGCTACACCTTC	CASSLGTGLWGYTF
NA	NA	TRBV20-1	TRBJ2-7	TGCGCGGGGAGAATCTCCTACGAGCAGTACTTC	CAGRISYEQYF
TRBD1	few	TRBV2	TRBJ2-7	TGTGCCAGCACCACAAACAGGGGGAGCTCCTACGAGCAGTACTTC	CASTTNRGSSYEQYF
TRBD1	NA	TRBV18	TRBJ2-5	TGTGCCAGCTCGCCGGGACAGATAGAGACCCAGTACTTC	CASSPGQIETQYF
NA	few	TRBV10-3	TRBJ2-3	TGTGCCATCAGTGAGTCGACGGGAGTGGATACGCAGTATTTT	CAISESTGVDTQYF
NA	few	TRBV7-9	TRBJ1-5	TGTGCCAGCAGCTTGGGGGCTCAGCCCCAGCATTTT	CASSLGAQPQHF
NA	few	TRBV2	TRBJ1-1	TGTGCCAGCACCCGCAACAGGGAGAGGAACACTGAAGCTTTCTTT	CASTRNRERNTEAFF
NA	NA	TRBV6-1	TRBJ2-7	TGTGCCAGCAGTGTATCAGACTCCTACGAGCAGTACTTC	CASSVSDSYEQYF
NA	NA	TRBV14	TRBJ1-4	TGTGCCAGCAGCCAAGACGGCAGAAAACTGTTTTTT	CASSQDGRKLFF
TRBD2	many	TRBV7-2	TRBJ2-7	TGTGCCAGCAGCTTAGTTTACGGGGGGGCTTACGAGCAGTACTTC	CASSLVYGGAYEQYF
NA	NA	TRBV6-4	TRBJ1-5	TGTGCCAGCAGGGAGAGATCTACCGGTAGCAATCAGCCCCAGCATTTT	CASRERSTGSNQPQHF
TRBD1	NA	TRBV20-1	TRBJ1-1	TGCAGTGCTCGCAGGGGGCGAAACACTGAAGCTTTCTTT	CSARRGRNTEAFF
NA	NA	TRBV19	TRBJ2-1	TGTGCCAGTAGTATGGACTCCTACTACAATGAGCAGTTCTTC	CASSMDSYYNEQFF
NA	many	TRBV7-2	TRBJ2-1	TGTGCCAGCAGCTTTTCTCGGGCTTACAATGAGCAGTTCTTC	CASSFSRAYNEQFF
NA	few	TRBV28	TRBJ2-3	TGTGCCAGCAGCGGGGGACTCACAGATACGCAGTATTTT	CASSGGLTDTQYF
NA	NA	TRBV4-2	TRBJ1-3	TGTGCCAGCAGCCACGCTAGGACAGCCAGCTCTGGAAACACCATATATTTT	CASSHARTASSGNTIYF
NA	few	TRBV27	TRBJ2-3	TGTGCCAGCAGTTTATTCGGACTATCCTTTGGCGATACGCAGTATTTT	CASSLFGLSFGDTQYF
TRBD2	NA	TRBV7-8	TRBJ2-5	TGTGCCAGCAGCCGACTTAGCGGGGGCCGTGGGGACTCAGACTTC	CASSRLSGGRGDSDF
NA	NA	TRBV4-1	TRBJ2-3	TGCGCCACCCCAAGTGTTTGCACGCAGTATTTT	CATPSVCTQYF
TRBD1	many	TRBV7-8	TRBJ2-1	TGTGCCAGCAGCCCCCTGACAGGGAGACGGTGGAATGAGCAGTTCTTC	CASSPLTGRRWNEQFF
NA	NA	TRBV7-2	TRBJ2-7	TGTGCCAGCAGCTTTACCCCCGGCGAGACCTACGAGCAGTACTTC	CASSFTPGETYEQYF
NA	NA	TRBV7-6	TRBJ1-2	TGTGCCAGCAGCTTAGAGCAGGGTTTTGGCTACACCTTC	CASSLEQGFGYTF
NA	NA	TRBV7-2	TRBJ1-3	TGTGCCAGCAGCTCTTTGGGGGCGGCTGGAAACACCATATATTTT	CASSSLGAAGNTIYF
TRBD2	few	TRBV6-1	TRBJ2-6	TGTGCCAGCAGCCTAGCGGGGGGATCATGGGCCAACGTCCTGACTTTC	CASSLAGGSWANVLTF
NA	few	TRBV6-6	TRBJ1-5	TGTGCCAGCAGTTACGCGGGGATCAGTGGTAGGGACGGGCAGCCCCAGCATTTT	CASSYAGISGRDGQPQHF
NA	NA	TRBV7-9	TRBJ2-7	TGTGCCAGCAGCTTATATGGGGGTACCTACGAGCAGTACTTC	CASSLYGGTYEQYF
TRBD1	few	TRBV6-5	TRBJ1-4	TGTGCCAGCGGCTCCCGGTACAGGGGAGATGAAAAACTGTTTTTT	CASGSRYRGDEKLFF
NA	once	TRBV4-1	TRBJ1-1	TGCGCCAGCAGCCAAGATGTAGGGGGGTCAGCTTTCTTT	CASSQDVGGSAFF
TRBD2	many	TRBV7-2	TRBJ2-2	TGTGCCAGCAGCTACGGACTAGCGGGAGCCGGGGAGCTGTTTTTT	CASSYGLAGAGELFF
TRBD2	NA	TRBV7-2	TRBJ2-4	TGTGCCAGCAGCTCTCCGACTAGCGGTAAAAACATTCAGTACTTC	CASSSPTSGKNIQYF
TRBD1	NA	TRBV6-5	TRBJ2-7	TGTGCCAGCAGTTCGGGACAGGGGTCGACCTACGAGCAGTACTTC	CASSSGQGSTYEQYF
TRBD2	NA	TRBV19	TRBJ2-1	TGTGCCAGTAGTATAGATTATTTAGGGGCCGGGGGGGACAATGAGCAGTTCTTC	CASSIDYLGAGGDNEQFF
NA	NA	TRBV7-9	TRBJ1-2	TGTGCCAGCGGACCCAATTCAGTCTATGGCTACACCTTC	CASGPNSVYGYTF
NA	NA	TRBV6-1	TRBJ2-7	TGTGCCAGCAGGGCGCCGATGCAGTACTTC	CASRAPMQYF
TRBD2	few	TRBV4-3	TRBJ2-1	TGCGCCAGCAGCCCCGGGGCTAGCGGGAGATATGAGCAGTTCTTC	CASSPGASGRYEQFF
NA	few	TRBV11-2	TRBJ2-1	TGTGCCAGCAGCCTCCGGAAAGGGGCAGATGAGCAGTTCTTC	CASSLRKGADEQFF
TRBD1	NA	TRBV20-1	TRBJ1-6	TGCAGTGCTGCGGACAGGGATGAAGGATCACCCCTCCACTTT	CSAADRDEGSPLHF